This T cell receptor beta chain comes out of a study of blood T cells in healthy people across ages. The second PCR ran about 7 to 12 cycles with a sample-barcoded 5' primer and J-beta primers. One entry per CDR3 protein results from TCRdb running MiXCR on the 5' RACE reads. In the table there are 1,800,000 or so distinct CDR3 sequences, around 42% of which are singletons. There are 12 residues in the CDR3. V was pared by 4 bases and J by 8 bases, with 11 bases between. Per germline, CDR1 SGHVS and CDR2 FQNEAQ. This clonotype was picked up a small number of times. The sequence derives from a human donor in good health. The chain is built from TRBV7-8 and TRBJ1-2; D not resolved. Sequencing was done on a sample of blood. CDR3 region: CASSSNIGGYTF. As DNA, the CDR3 is TGTGCCAGCAGCTCTAACATCGGCGGCTACACCTTC.